These 10 T cell receptor beta chains came from one sample sequenced in a study of a mutant IDH1 vaccine in newly diagnosed glioma. Time point: week 35, safety follow-up. The content of each vaccine dose was 300 ug of mutant IDH1 20-mer peptide, and topical imiquimod accompanied it. Method: immunoSEQ multiplex PCR; TCRdb's copy keeps in-frame clones and lacks some. The sample lists under 40,000 clones; around 80% were seen once. These receptors have no known antigen. The sample consisted of PBMCs, taken from a glioma patient whose treatment included an IDH1 peptide vaccine. The receptors derive from a man aged 40-49 years with glioma. Some clones in this sample may be carry-over from other donors' samples.

This chain uses TRBV29-1 with TRBJ1-2, with D tentatively TRBD1 (6 bases). There are 11 residues in the CDR3. Per the germline V gene, CDR1 is SQVTM and CDR2 is ANQGSEA. Trimming cost V 6 bases and J 4 bases, with 9 bases left between them. In DNA form, the CDR3 reads TGCAGCGTCTCGGGGGCCTATGGCTACACCTTC. The encoded protein is CSVSGAYGYTF.

The chain carries TRBV11-2 and TRBJ2-7; 7 bases agree with TRBD2. J gave up 0 bases and V 7 bases, and 6 bases lay outside the gene matches. CDR3 length: 14 residues. Germline V gene sequence: CDR1 SGHAT, CDR2 FQNNGV. The CDR3: CASMRGGSSYEQYF. As DNA, the CDR3 is TGTGCCAGCATGCGGGGAGGGAGCTCCTACGAGCAGTACTTC.

The V call is TRBV6-1, the J call TRBJ2-3; TRBD2 agrees at 7 bases. Trimming cost V 2 bases and J 0 bases; bases outside gene matches: 8. Per the germline V gene, CDR1 is MNHNS and CDR2 is SASEGT. CDR3 length: 17 amino acids. The CDR3: CASSERGLLSSTDTQYF. CDR3 coding DNA: TGTGCCAGCAGTGAAAGGGGACTACTTTCTAGCACAGATACGCAGTATTTT.

The J gene is TRBJ2-7, the V gene TRBV11-2; 8 nucleotides line up with TRBD1. Germline CDR1 is SGHAT and CDR2 is FQNNGV. Unmatched junction bases numbered 11, after V lost 4 bases and J lost 3 bases. The CDR3 has 16 residues. This CDR3 is CASSSDEGTGYYEQYF. The CDR3 nucleotides are TGTGCCAGCAGCTCAGACGAGGGGACAGGATACTACGAGCAGTACTTC.

The chain employs TRBV19 and TRBJ2-7; 9 bases are shared with TRBD1. Germline V gives CDR1 LNHDA, CDR2 SQIVND (reference sequence). The V gene end was trimmed by 4 bases and the J gene end by 3 bases; junction bases not matched to a gene: 4. The CDR3 contains 14 residues. The CDR3 DNA reads as TGTGCCAGTAGTACGGGACAGGGTAACTACGAGCAGTACTTC. Its protein product is CASSTGQGNYEQYF.

The CDR3 here is CASSITGAGNQPQHF. The CDR3 DNA reads as TGTGCCAGTAGTATTACAGGGGCAGGCAATCAGCCCCAGCATTTT. The chain is built from TRBV19 and TRBJ1-5, with 7 nucleotides matching TRBD1. Per germline, CDR1 LNHDA and CDR2 SQIVND (reference sequence). The trim removed 3 bases at V and 2 bases at J, leaving 4 bases unmatched. There are 15 residues in the CDR3.

CDR3 sequence: CASSFSGTVAKNIQYF. The CDR3 DNA reads TGTGCCAGCAGCTTTAGCGGTACAGTGGCCAAAAACATTCAGTACTTC. The chain joins TRBV7-2 to TRBJ2-4, with D maybe TRBD2 (6 bases). V was trimmed by 3 bases and J by 1 base, leaving 13 bases between them. Germline V gives CDR1 SGHTA, CDR2 FQGNSA. The CDR3 extends over 16 amino acids.

The chain recombines TRBV9 with TRBJ1-5; TRBD1 might be the D (6 bases). The CDR3 consists of 14 residues. Trimming removed 3 bases from V and 7 bases from J, with 14 bases in between. The germline V gene encodes CDR1 SGDLS and CDR2 YYNGEE. CDR3 protein: CASSADTGWQPQHF. The CDR3 DNA reads as TGTGCCAGCAGCGCAGATACAGGGTGGCAGCCCCAGCATTTT.

The genes are TRBV9 and TRBJ1-2, with 7 bases lining up with TRBD1. V dropped 0 bases and J dropped 1; count of bases not matched to a gene: 0. CDR3 length: 14 residues. Germline loops: CDR1 SGDLS, CDR2 YYNGEE. The CDR3 sequence: CASSVGQGNYGYTF. CDR3 DNA: TGTGCCAGCAGCGTAGGACAGGGTAACTATGGCTACACCTTC. The whole variable domain, filled in from reference TRBV9 and TRBJ1-2, reads DSGVTQTPKHLITATGQRVTLRCSPRSGDLSVYWYQQSLDQGLQFLIQYYNGEERAKGNILERFSAQQFPDLHSELNLSSLELGDSALYFCASSVGQGNYGYTFGSGTRLTVV.

The J gene is TRBJ1-2, the V gene TRBV11-2; D is uncertain. Trimming left V 0 bases short and J 6 bases short, with 11 bases between. This CDR3 is built from 14 residues. In germline, CDR1 is SGHAT, CDR2 FQNNGV. The DNA for the CDR3 is TGTGCCAGCAGCTTAGATTCTTGGACCGATGGCTACACCTTC. Amino acids: CASSLDSWTDGYTF.